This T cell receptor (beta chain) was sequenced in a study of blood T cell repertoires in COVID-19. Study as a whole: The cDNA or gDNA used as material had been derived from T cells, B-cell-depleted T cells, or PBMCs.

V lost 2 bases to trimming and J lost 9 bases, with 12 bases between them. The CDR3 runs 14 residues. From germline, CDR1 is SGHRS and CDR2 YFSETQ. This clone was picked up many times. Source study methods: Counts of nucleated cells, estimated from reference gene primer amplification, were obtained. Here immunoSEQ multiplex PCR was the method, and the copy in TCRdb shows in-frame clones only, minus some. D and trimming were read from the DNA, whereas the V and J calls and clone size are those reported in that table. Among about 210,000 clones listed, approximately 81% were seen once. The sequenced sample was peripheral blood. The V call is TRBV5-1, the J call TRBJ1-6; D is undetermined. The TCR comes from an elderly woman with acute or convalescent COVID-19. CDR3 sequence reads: CASSLGGLGSPLHF. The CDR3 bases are TGCGCCAGCAGCTTAGGAGGGTTGGGTTCACCCCTCCACTTT.